The T cell receptor (beta chain) under discussion was sequenced for a study of T cells in Graves' hyperthyroidism and ophthalmopathy. J was trimmed by 5 bases and V by 6 bases; bases with no gene match: 5. CDR1 SQVTM and CDR2 ANQGSEA come from the germline V gene. CDR3 size: 13 residues. Amplification of TCR beta CDR3 regions used RNA as the template. A first-round RT-PCR of the TCR CDR3 used the HTBI primer set. TCRdb fed the multiplex PCR reads into MiXCR, producing one record per CDR3 protein. Altogether about 840,000 distinct CDR3 sequences are present, 38% being singletons, with the ten largest covering about 8.9%. Out of approximately 9.9 ml of fresh peripheral blood came the PBMCs.

Sequenced input: blood. The rearrangement links TRBV29-1 to TRBJ2-5, with 11 bases fitting TRBD1. The clonotype comes from a man in his late teens or twenties with Graves' hyperthyroidism. CDR3 loop: CSVGDRGWETQYF. DNA for the CDR3: TGCAGCGTGGGGGACAGGGGGTGGGAGACCCAGTACTTC.